This T cell receptor (beta chain) was retrieved from a study of spatial heterogeneity in lung cancer. Sample share makes this clonotype medium-sized. Time point specified: sample taken at primary tumor resection. TCRdb itself ran the 5' RACE reads through MiXCR, one entry per CDR3 protein. The profile shows 3,500 or so distinct CDR3 sequences, roughly 2.9% of them singletons. V lost 2 bases, J lost 4 bases, and 4 bases stayed unmatched. The CDR3 length is 16 residues. CDR1 is KGHDR, CDR2 SFDVKD, per germline. The sequence derives from a female donor with early-stage non-small cell lung cancer. The sequencing here drew on normal lung tissue next to the tumor, taken at surgery. The chain has TRBV24-1 and TRBJ2-3, with 11 bases identical to TRBD2. CDR3 in amino acids: CATSDYSGGAADTQYF. The CDR3 DNA is TGTGCCACCAGTGATTATAGCGGGGGGGCAGCAGATACGCAGTATTTT.